A selection of T cell receptor beta chains follows, all from one sample in a study of OX40 agonist ivuxolimab in advanced cancers. Sequenced by immunoSEQ multiplex PCR; TCRdb stores in-frame clones only, minus some. Of 60,000 to 85,000 clones detected, 84% appear once; the ten largest clones hold under 8.5%. The source material was CD4+ or CD8+ T cells sorted from blood, sampled in a trial of the OX40 agonist ivuxolimab. The receptor source for this set is an adult with an advanced solid tumor such as melanoma, head and neck, liver or kidney cancer. Each CDR3 is given with its conserved first and last residue. Clone sizes are given selectively: once, few, many, or a class where the clone is expanded.

V	length	J	size	CDR3
TRBV4-2	11	TRBJ2-4	NA	CASSQGSSLYF
TRBV7-3	15	TRBJ2-3	NA	CASSSRTGGTDTQYF
TRBV28	15	TRBJ2-1	NA	CASSIGGFSYNEQFF
TRBV30	14	TRBJ1-5	NA	CAWTPGQGGQPQHF
TRBV29-1	15	TRBJ1-1	NA	CSVVTVLSGGTEAFF
TRBV2	15	TRBJ2-5	NA	CASTWGLAGGETQYF
TRBV30	14	TRBJ1-6	NA	CAWESTGRDPPLHF
TRBV7-8	13	TRBJ2-7	NA	CASSRDRTYEQYF
TRBV7-2	15	TRBJ2-3	once	CASSSGKVTTDTQYF
TRBV21-1	14	TRBJ2-7	NA	CASSRTSGRDEQYF
TRBV14	17	TRBJ2-1	few	CASSQFRPGGSYNEQFF
TRBV11-3	16	TRBJ1-2	NA	CASSLEGRGGDYGYTF
TRBV19	14	TRBJ1-1	NA	CASSIGTVNTEAFF
TRBV10-3	15	TRBJ1-2	NA	CAISASEGVNYGYTF
TRBV27	12	TRBJ2-7	NA	CASSLLGDEQYF
TRBV10-2	15	TRBJ2-3	NA	CASSGRQGAPDTQYF
TRBV28	12	TRBJ1-2	NA	CASSPLNYGYTF
TRBV11-2	15	TRBJ2-5	NA	CASRRGTAVQETQYF
TRBV7-2	14	TRBJ1-2	few	CASSLGQLTGGYTF
TRBV7-3	19	TRBJ2-1	NA	CASSLSPGLAGGGPNEQFF
TRBV6-5	14	TRBJ1-1	NA	CASRPGRMNTEAFF
TRBV7-3	18	TRBJ2-1	once	CASSFFPSGGVSYNEQFF
TRBV7-9	14	TRBJ2-6	NA	CASTSGAGANVLTF
TRBV5-1	13	TRBJ1-2	once	CASSFTGTGGYTF
TRBV6-1	14	TRBJ1-1	NA	CASSGRQGGTEAFF
TRBV6-5	14	TRBJ1-4	NA	CASSYSPGFEKLFF
TRBV20-1	11	TRBJ2-3	NA	CSARDRYTQYF
TRBV9	12	TRBJ2-5	once	CASSTGGETQYF
TRBV4-3	14	TRBJ1-2	NA	CASSQERVGYGYTF
TRBV6-5	14	TRBJ1-2	NA	CASSPGTHKYGYTF
TRBV27	14	TRBJ2-7	NA	CASSADRRAYEQYF
TRBV5-1	16	TRBJ2-4	NA	CASTSGPTSAKNIQYF
TRBV11-3	16	TRBJ2-5	NA	CASSTGTGISQETQYF
TRBV25-1	14	TRBJ2-5	NA	CASSELGGGETQYF
TRBV6-5	14	TRBJ1-1	NA	CASSSLIGTLEAFF
TRBV11-1	15	TRBJ2-1	once	CASSFTAGENNEQFF
TRBV4-3	17	TRBJ2-3	NA	CASSQDPSRGLTDTQYF
TRBV7-9	15	TRBJ1-1	NA	CASSSPSGQNTEAFF
TRBV5-1	16	TRBJ2-2	NA	CASSFRAQGRTGELFF
TRBV10-3	13	TRBJ2-7	NA	CASKGVPSTEQYF
TRBV7-9	14	TRBJ1-6	once	CASSSDRDNSPLHF
TRBV27	16	TRBJ2-2	NA	CASSLQTSANTGELFF
TRBV28	12	TRBJ1-5	NA	CASRSVGEPQHF
TRBV19	14	TRBJ1-4	NA	CASSMTGAGEKLFF
TRBV12-1	19	TRBJ2-3	once	CASSTHPRTSGASTDTQYF
TRBV9	16	TRBJ1-2	NA	CASSVAKTGSRYGYTF
TRBV10-3	14	TRBJ2-3	few	CAISPGLATDTQYF
TRBV15	15	TRBJ1-5	NA	CATSMGQYSNQPQHF
TRBV14	15	TRBJ2-3	NA	CASSPRTGGIDTQYF
TRBV18	14	TRBJ2-1	NA	CASSPTSQEDEQFF
TRBV2	13	TRBJ2-4	NA	CASSEAEGGSQYF
TRBV19	17	TRBJ2-3	NA	CASSIGRGQRDTDTQYF
TRBV5-1	13	TRBJ1-1	NA	CASSLGMNTEAFF
TRBV2	14	TRBJ1-5	NA	CASNGERGNQPQHF
TRBV30	13	TRBJ2-7	NA	CAWSVIATYEQYF
TRBV6-1	15	TRBJ2-5	NA	CASSPNWNSEETQYF
TRBV18	13	TRBJ2-7	NA	CASSRPTDYEQYF
TRBV6-5	14	TRBJ1-1	NA	CASSSTRGFTEAFF